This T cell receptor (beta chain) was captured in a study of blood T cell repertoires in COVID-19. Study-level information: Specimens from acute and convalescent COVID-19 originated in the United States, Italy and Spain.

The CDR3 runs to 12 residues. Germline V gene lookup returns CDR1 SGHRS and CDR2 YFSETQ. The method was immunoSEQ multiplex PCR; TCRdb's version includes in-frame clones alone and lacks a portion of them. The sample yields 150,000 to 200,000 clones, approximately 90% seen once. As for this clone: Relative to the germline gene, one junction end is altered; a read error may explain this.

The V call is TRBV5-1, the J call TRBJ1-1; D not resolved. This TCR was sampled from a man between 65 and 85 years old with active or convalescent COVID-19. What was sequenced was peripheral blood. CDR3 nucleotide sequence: TGCGCCAGCAGCTTGCCGAACAGTGAAGCTTTCTTT. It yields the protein CASSLPNSEAFF.